A single sample gave rise to the 13 T cell receptor beta chains below, sequenced in a study of shared clonotypes between healthy human individuals. Clones were read by immunoSEQ multiplex PCR, and TCRdb kept only the in-frame ones, dropping some. Found here are about 980,000 clones, around 80% of them singletons; the top ten hold approximately 1.5%. What was sequenced was memory CD4+ T cells sorted from blood. Specified subset: CD45RA-negative fraction. These TCRs come from a man between 18 and 35 years old in good health.

This clone occurred many times. The gene calls are TRBV6-4 and TRBJ1-5, with 9 positions matching TRBD1. This CDR3 comprises 15 residues. Germline CDR1 and CDR2: MRHNA and SNTAGT. The V gene end was trimmed by 5 bases and the J gene end by 6 bases; junction bases not matched to a gene: 8. For the CDR3, the DNA is TGTGCCAGCAGTCCAAGACAGGGGGAGCGTCAGCCCCAGCATTTT. Its translation is CASSPRQGERQPQHF.

This chain connects TRBV5-6 to TRBJ1-5; 9 bases match TRBD1. This CDR3 is 14 amino acids long. CDR1 is SGHDT and CDR2 is YYEEEE in the germline V gene. With 4 bases clipped from V and 7 bases from J, the junction kept 6 bases outside the gene matches. CDR3 bases: TGTGCCAGCAGCGAGGGACAGGGCGGGCAGCCCCAGCATTTT. This codes for CASSEGQGGQPQHF.

This chain uses TRBV20-1 with TRBJ1-6; D is possibly TRBD1 (5 bases). V shed 5 bases and J shed 8 bases, with 7 bases lying between them. Germline V CDR1 and CDR2: DFQATT, SNEGSKA (reference sequence). The CDR3 is made up of 11 amino acids. CDR3 bases: TGCAGTGCTTCGGGGGATTCACCCCTCCACTTT. Protein: CSASGDSPLHF.

This clone has a count of ten or more. The gene calls are TRBV5-1 and TRBJ1-4; tentative D call: TRBD1 (5 bases). Germline V CDR1 and CDR2: SGHRS, YFSETQ. The CDR3 is 14 amino acids. V gave up 4 bases and J gave up 5 bases, with 12 bases separating them. The DNA of the CDR3 is TGCGCCAGCAGCCTGACAGTGTCAAATGAAAAACTGTTTTTT. Its translation: CASSLTVSNEKLFF. The full variable domain, in which reference TRBV5-1 and TRBJ1-4 provide the parts outside the CDR3, is KAGVTQTPRYLIKTRGQQVTLSCSPISGHRSVSWYQQTPGQGLQFLFEYFSETQRNKGNFPGRFSGRQFSNSRSEMNVSTLELGDSALYLCASSLTVSNEKLFFGSGTQLSVL.

CDR3: CASSQDWGIESPLHF. Here the CDR3 DNA reads TGTGCCAGCAGCCAAGATTGGGGCATCGAATCACCCCTCCACTTT. V is TRBV4-2 and J is TRBJ1-6; tentatively, D is TRBD1 (5 bases). The ends were cut back, 0 bases at V and 10 bases at J, with 13 bases in the middle. This CDR3 is 15 amino acids long. Germline CDR1 reads LGHNA; CDR2 reads YNFKEQ.

The chain recombines TRBV14 with TRBJ1-4; D gene ambiguous. Germline CDR1 is SGHDN and CDR2 is FVKESK. Trimming took 4 bases from V and 8 from J, leaving 11 bases between them. The CDR3 is made up of 13 amino acids. The CDR3 DNA reads TGTGCCAGCAGCCCCAGAGTCGGCGAAAAACTGTTTTTT. Its protein product is CASSPRVGEKLFF.

V and J are TRBV7-2 and TRBJ2-3; D unclear. Trimming pared 4 bases from V and 6 bases from J, leaving 11 bases between. CDR1 is SGHTA, CDR2 FQGNSA, per germline. The CDR3 sequence is 13 residues long. Here the CDR3 DNA reads TGTGCCAGCAGCTCCTCTTGGACGGATACGCAGTATTTT. Residues: CASSSSWTDTQYF.

CDR3 in DNA: TGTGCCAGCAGCTTAGATACCAGGGGGCTCTTTAACACTGAAGCTTTCTTT. Protein: CASSLDTRGLFNTEAFF. The chain uses TRBV11-2 and TRBJ1-1; TRBD1 matches 8 bases. The CDR3 is 17 residues long. Germline CDR1 is SGHAT and CDR2 is FQNNGV. The V segment lost 0 bases and the J segment 2 bases; nucleotides outside the gene matches: 8. Full variable domain (outside the CDR3, taken from reference TRBV11-2 and TRBJ1-1): EAGVAQSPRYKIIEKRQSVAFWCNPISGHATLYWYQQILGQGPKLLIQFQNNGVVDDSQLPKDRFSAERLKGVDSTLKIQPAKLEDSAVYLCASSLDTRGLFNTEAFFGQGTRLTVV.

This clone is deemed medium-sized. The rearrangement uses TRBV18 and TRBJ1-1, with D hard to call. Per germline, CDR1 KGHSH and CDR2 LQKENI. The CDR3 extends over 13 amino acids. Trimming took 3 bases from V and 3 from J, leaving 8 bases between them. The CDR3 sequence: CASSPYRHTEAFF. The CDR3, as DNA: TGTGCCAGCTCACCTTACAGACACACTGAAGCTTTCTTT. The variable domain in full, with the rest retrieved from reference TRBV18 and TRBJ1-1, is NAGVMQNPRHLVRRRGQEARLRCSPMKGHSHVYWYRQLPEEGLKFMVYLQKENIIDESGMPKERFSAEFPKEGPSILRIQQVVRGDSAAYFCASSPYRHTEAFFGQGTRLTVV.

Ten or more counts support this clone. The V gene is TRBV14, the J gene TRBJ2-5, with D perhaps TRBD1 or TRBD2 (6 bases each). Looked up from germline, CDR1 is SGHDN and CDR2 is FVKESK. The V end lost 4 bases, the J end lost 5 bases, and 11 bases lay between the germline ends. The CDR3 is 13 residues long. The CDR3 reads CASSRGAFETQYF. In nucleotides, the CDR3 is TGTGCCAGCAGCCGGGGGGCGTTTGAGACCCAGTACTTC. Filled out from reference TRBV14 and TRBJ2-5, the complete variable domain reads EAGVTQFPSHSVIEKGQTVTLRCDPISGHDNLYWYRRVMGKEIKFLLHFVKESKQDESGMPNNRFLAERTGGTYSTLKVQPAELEDSGVYFCASSRGAFETQYFGPGTRLLVL.

CDR3 sequence: CASSVTGTSGYNEQFF. CDR3 DNA sequence: TGTGCCAGCAGTGTAACCGGGACTAGCGGCTACAATGAGCAGTTCTTC. The V and J genes are TRBV27 and TRBJ2-1; the match to TRBD2 covers 11 bases. The CDR3 totals 16 residues. Germline CDR1 is MNHEY and CDR2 is SMNVEV (reference sequence). V lost 5 bases to trimming and J lost 3 bases; unmatched junction nucleotides: 6.

The chain couples TRBV10-1 to TRBJ2-6; D ambiguous. Trimming cost V 3 bases and J 2 bases, with 2 bases left between them. The CDR3 length is 13 residues. Germline CDR1 is WNHNN and CDR2 is SYGVQD (reference sequence). The CDR3 nucleotides read TGCGCCAGCAGTGACGCTGGGGCCAACGTCCTGACTTTC. Residues: CASSDAGANVLTF.

This clone showed up just a few times. V and J are TRBV27 and TRBJ1-1; 7 bases agree with TRBD1. Germline V gene lookup returns CDR1 MNHEY and CDR2 SMNVEV (reference sequence). The CDR3 runs 14 residues. V trimming: 8 bases; J trimming: 1 base; junction bases outside the gene matches: 7. The CDR3 protein is CASGRGGQNTEAFF. In DNA, the CDR3 is TGTGCCAGCGGCCGAGGGGGCCAGAACACTGAAGCTTTCTTT.